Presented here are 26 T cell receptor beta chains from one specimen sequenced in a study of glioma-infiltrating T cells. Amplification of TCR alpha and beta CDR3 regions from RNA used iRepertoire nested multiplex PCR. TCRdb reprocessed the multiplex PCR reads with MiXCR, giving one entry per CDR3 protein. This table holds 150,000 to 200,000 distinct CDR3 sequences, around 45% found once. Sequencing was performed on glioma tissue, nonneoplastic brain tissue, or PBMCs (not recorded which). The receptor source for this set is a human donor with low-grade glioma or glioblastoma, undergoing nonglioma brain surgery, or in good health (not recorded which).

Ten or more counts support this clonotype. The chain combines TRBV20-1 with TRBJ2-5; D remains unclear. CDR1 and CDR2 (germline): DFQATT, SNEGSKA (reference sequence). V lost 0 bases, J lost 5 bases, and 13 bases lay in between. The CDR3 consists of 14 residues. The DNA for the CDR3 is TGCAGTGCTAGAGATGTAGCCACATTGGAGACCCAGTACTTC. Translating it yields CSARDVATLETQYF.

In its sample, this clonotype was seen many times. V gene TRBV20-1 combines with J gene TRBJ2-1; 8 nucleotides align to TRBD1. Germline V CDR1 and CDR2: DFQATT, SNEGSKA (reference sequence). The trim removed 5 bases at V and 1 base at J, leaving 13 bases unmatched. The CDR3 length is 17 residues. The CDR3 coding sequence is TGCAGTGCTCCCCGTAACCAGGGGGCATATTCCTACAATGAGCAGTTCTTC. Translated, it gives CSAPRNQGAYSYNEQFF.

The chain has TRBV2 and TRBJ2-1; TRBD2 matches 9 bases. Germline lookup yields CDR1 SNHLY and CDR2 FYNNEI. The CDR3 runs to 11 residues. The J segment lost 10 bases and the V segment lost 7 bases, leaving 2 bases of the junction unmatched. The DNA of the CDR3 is TGTGCCAGCACGGCGGGAGGGGAGCAGTTCTTC. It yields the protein CASTAGGEQFF.

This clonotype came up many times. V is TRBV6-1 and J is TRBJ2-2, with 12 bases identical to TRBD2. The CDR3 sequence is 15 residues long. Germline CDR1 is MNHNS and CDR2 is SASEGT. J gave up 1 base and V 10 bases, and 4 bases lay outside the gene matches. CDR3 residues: CATRTSGVNTGELFF. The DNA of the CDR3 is TGTGCCACTCGGACTAGCGGGGTGAACACCGGGGAGCTGTTTTTT.

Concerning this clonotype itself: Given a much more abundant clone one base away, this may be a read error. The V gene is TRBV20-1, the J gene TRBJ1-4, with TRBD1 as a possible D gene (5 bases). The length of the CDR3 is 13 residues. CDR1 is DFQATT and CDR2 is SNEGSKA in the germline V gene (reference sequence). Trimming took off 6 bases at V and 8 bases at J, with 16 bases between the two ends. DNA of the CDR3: TGCAGTGCCGATAAAGTGGGGCGGGAAAAACTGTTTTTT. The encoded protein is CSADKVGREKLFF.

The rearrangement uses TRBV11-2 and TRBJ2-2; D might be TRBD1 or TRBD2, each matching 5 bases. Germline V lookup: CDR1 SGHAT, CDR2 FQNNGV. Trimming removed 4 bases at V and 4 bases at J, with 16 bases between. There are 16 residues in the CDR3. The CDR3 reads CASSWGLRGATGELFF. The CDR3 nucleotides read TGTGCCAGCAGCTGGGGCCTTCGGGGTGCCACCGGGGAGCTGTTTTTT.

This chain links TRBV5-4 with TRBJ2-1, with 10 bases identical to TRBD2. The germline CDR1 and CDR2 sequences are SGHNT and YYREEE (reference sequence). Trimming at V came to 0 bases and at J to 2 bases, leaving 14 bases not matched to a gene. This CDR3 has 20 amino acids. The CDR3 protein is CASSLGPAGGPIHAYNEQFF. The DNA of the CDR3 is TGTGCCAGCAGCTTGGGTCCAGCGGGAGGGCCTATCCACGCCTACAATGAGCAGTTCTTC.

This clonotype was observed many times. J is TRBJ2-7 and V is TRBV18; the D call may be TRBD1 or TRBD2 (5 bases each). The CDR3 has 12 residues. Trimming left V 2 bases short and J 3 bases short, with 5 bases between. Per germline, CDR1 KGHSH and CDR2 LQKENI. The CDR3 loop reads CASSPGGYEQYF. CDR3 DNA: TGTGCCAGCTCACCAGGGGGCTACGAGCAGTACTTC.

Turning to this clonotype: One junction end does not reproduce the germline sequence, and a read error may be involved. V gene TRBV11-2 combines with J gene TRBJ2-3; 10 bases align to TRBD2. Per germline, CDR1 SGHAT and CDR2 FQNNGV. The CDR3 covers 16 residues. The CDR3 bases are TGTGCCAGCAGCTTAGGAGTAGCGGGAGGCACAAATACGCAGTATTTT. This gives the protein CASSLGVAGGTNTQYF.

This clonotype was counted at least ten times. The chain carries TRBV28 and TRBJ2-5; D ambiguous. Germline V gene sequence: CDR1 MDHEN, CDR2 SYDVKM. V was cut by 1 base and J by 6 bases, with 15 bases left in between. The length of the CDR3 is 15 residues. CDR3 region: CASSLLDSRAKTQYF. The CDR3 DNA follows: TGTGCCAGCAGTTTATTAGATAGTAGGGCCAAGACCCAGTACTTC.

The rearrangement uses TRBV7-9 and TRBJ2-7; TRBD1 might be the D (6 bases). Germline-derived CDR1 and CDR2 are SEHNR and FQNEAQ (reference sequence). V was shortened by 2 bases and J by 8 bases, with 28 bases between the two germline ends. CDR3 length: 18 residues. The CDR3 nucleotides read TGTGCCAGCAGCTTAAACCCCCGTACTCAGGGGAGTAGGAACCAGCAGTACTTC. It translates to CASSLNPRTQGSRNQQYF.

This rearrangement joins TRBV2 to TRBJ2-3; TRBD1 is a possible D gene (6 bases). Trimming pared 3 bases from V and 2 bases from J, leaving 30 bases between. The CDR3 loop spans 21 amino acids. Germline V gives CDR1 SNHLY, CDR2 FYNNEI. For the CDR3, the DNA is TGTGCCAGCAGTGATCCGCAGGGGATCTTAGCGTTCCAAGGGAACACAGATACGCAGTATTTT. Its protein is CASSDPQGILAFQGNTDTQYF.

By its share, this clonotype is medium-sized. CDR3 amino acids: CASRMADNQPQHF. The CDR3 coding sequence is TGTGCCAGCAGAATGGCAGACAATCAGCCCCAGCATTTT. This chain uses TRBV6-1 with TRBJ1-5; D remains unclear. Trimming pared 6 bases from V and 3 bases from J, leaving 9 bases between. The germline V gene has CDR1 MNHNS and CDR2 SASEGT. This CDR3 contains 13 residues.

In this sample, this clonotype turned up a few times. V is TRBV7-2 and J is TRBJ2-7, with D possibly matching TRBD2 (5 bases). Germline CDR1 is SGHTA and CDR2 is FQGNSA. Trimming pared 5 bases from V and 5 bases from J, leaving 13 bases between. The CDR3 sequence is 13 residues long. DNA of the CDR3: TGTGCCAGCAGCCCGGGATTGGTCCACGAGCAGTACTTC. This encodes CASSPGLVHEQYF. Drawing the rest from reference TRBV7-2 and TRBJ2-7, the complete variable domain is GAGVSQSPSNKVTEKGKDVELRCDPISGHTALYWYRQSLGQGLEFLIYFQGNSAPDKSGLPSDRFSAERTGGSVSTLTIQRTQQEDSAVYLCASSPGLVHEQYFGPGTRLTVT.

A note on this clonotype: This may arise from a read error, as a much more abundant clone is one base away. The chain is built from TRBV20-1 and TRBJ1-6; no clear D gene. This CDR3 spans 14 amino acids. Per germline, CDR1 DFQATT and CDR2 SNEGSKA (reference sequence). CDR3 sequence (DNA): TGCAGTGCTAGAGATGCCCGGACCAATTCACCCCTCTACTTT. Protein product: CSARDARTNSPLYF.

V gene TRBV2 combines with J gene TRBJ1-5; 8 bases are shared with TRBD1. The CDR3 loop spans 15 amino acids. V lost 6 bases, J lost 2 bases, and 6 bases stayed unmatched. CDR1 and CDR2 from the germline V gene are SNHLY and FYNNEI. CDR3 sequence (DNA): TGTGCCAGCAGATCAGGGGGCGCGGGCAATCAGCCCCAGCATTTT. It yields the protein CASRSGGAGNQPQHF.

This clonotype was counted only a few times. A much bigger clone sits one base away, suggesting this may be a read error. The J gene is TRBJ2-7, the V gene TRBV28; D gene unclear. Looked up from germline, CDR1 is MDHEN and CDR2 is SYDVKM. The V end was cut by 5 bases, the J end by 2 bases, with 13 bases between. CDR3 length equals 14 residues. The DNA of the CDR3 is TGTGCCAGCAGTCACAGCCCCTTACCCTACGAGCAGTACTTC. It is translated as CASSHSPLPYEQYF.

The CDR3 protein is CASSIKFRLMSTEAFF. In nucleotides, the CDR3 is TGTGCCAGTAGTATAAAGTTCAGGTTAATGAGCACTGAAGCTTTCTTT. The chain links TRBV19 to TRBJ1-1; D remains unclear. The germline V and J ends were trimmed by 2 bases and 4 bases, with 17 bases remaining between them. The CDR3 extends over 16 amino acids. The germline gives CDR1 LNHDA, CDR2 SQIVND (reference sequence).

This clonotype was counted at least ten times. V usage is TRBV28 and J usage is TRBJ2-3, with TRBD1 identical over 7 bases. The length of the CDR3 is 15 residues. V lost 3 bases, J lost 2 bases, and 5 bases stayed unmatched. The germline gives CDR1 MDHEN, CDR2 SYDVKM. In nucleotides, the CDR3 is TGTGCCAGCAGTTTTGGGGGACAGAACACAGATACGCAGTATTTT. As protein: CASSFGGQNTDTQYF.

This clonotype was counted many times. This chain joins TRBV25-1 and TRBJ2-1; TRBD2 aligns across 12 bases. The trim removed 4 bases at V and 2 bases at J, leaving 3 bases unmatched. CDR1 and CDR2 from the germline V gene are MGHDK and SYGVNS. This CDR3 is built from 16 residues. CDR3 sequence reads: CASSGSSGRAYNEQFF. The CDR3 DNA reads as TGTGCCAGCAGTGGTTCTAGCGGGAGGGCCTACAATGAGCAGTTCTTC.

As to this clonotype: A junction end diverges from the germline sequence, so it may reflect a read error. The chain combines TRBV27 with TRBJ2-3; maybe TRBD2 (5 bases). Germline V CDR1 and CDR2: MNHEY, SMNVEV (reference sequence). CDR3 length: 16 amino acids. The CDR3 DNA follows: TGTGCCAGCAGTTTATTTAGAGGGTCCCGGGGAAATACGCGGTATTTT. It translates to CASSLFRGSRGNTRYF.

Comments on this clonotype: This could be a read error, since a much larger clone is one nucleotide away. The CDR3 protein is CASTQRGSADTQYF. The CDR3 DNA sequence: TGTGCCAGCACACAACGGGGTAGCGCAGATACGCAGTATTTT. The chain uses TRBV28 and TRBJ2-3, with D possibly TRBD2 on 5 matching bases. Germline V lookup: CDR1 MDHEN, CDR2 SYDVKM. There are 14 residues in the CDR3. V lost 7 bases and J lost 4, with 15 bases in between.

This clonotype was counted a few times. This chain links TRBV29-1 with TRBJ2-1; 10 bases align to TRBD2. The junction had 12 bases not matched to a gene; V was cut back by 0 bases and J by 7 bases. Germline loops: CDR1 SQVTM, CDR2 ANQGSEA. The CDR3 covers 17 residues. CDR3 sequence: CSVEDSALAGVGNEQFF. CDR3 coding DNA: TGCAGCGTTGAAGACAGCGCCCTAGCGGGAGTTGGTAATGAGCAGTTCTTC.

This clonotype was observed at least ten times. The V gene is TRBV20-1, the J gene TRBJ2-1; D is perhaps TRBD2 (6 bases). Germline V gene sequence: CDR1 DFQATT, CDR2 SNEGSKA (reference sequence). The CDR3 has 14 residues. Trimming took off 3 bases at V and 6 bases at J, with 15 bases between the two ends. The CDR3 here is CSASTGAGGNEQFF. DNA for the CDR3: TGCAGTGCTAGCACCGGGGCCGGGGGCAATGAGCAGTTCTTC.

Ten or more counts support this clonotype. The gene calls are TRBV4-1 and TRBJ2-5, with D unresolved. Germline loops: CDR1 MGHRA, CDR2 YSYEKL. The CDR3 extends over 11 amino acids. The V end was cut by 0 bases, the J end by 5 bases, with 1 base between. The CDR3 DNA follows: TGCGCCAGCAGCCAAGAGGAGACCCAGTACTTC. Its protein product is CASSQEETQYF.

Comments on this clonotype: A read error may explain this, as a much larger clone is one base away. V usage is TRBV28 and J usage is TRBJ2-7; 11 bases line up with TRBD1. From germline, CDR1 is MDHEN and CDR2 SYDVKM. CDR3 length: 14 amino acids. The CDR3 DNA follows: TGTGCCAGCAGTTCCCGGACAGGGGGCTACAAGCAGTACTTC. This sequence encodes CASSSRTGGYKQYF.